This T cell receptor (beta chain) came from a study of response to subunit inactivated influenza vaccine. Study-level findings and limits: The authors put forward the suggestion that each seasonal influenza vaccination may bring in only a limited number of new T cells.

TCRdb processed the RT-PCR reads anew with MiXCR; each CDR3 protein has one entry. The sample lists some 800,000 distinct CDR3 sequences, less than 25% seen once, with roughly 10% in the top ten. Germline V CDR1 and CDR2: DFQATT, SNEGSKA (reference sequence). The V end was cut by 1 base, the J end by 5 bases, with 11 bases between. The CDR3 loop spans 13 amino acids. As for this clonotype: Its specificity is unknown.

The material sequenced was PBMCs from blood, taken 5 days after vaccination. V and J are TRBV20-1 and TRBJ1-2; D is unclear. This TCR came from a man in his fifties who received an inactivated influenza vaccine. The CDR3 is CSARVTASYGYTF. CDR3 coding DNA: TGCAGTGCTAGAGTTACAGCAAGTTATGGCTACACCTTC.